These T cell receptor beta chains were read from a single sample in a study of blood T cells in healthy people across ages. Using its own MiXCR run on the 5' RACE reads, TCRdb lists one record per CDR3 protein. The sample contains about 1.4 million distinct CDR3 sequences, approximately 59% of which appear only once. Source material: blood. The receptors stem from a man aged 18-30 years in good health. The CDR3 runs from the conserved cysteine through the conserved F or W. D genes are given only for firm matches. Only some rows state a clone size, as once, few, many or a class for expanded clones.

D: NA
size: NA
V: TRBV12-3/TRBV12-4
J: TRBJ2-4
CDR3: CASSSWSLAKNIQYF
DNA: TGTGCCAGCAGTTCATGGTCCCTAGCCAAAAACATTCAGTACTTC

D: NA
size: NA
V: TRBV3-1
J: TRBJ2-7
CDR3: CAGSSVNSYEQYF
DNA: TGTGCCGGCAGCTCCGTCAACAGCTACGAGCAGTACTTC

D: NA
size: NA
V: TRBV18
J: TRBJ2-2
CDR3: CASSPIQEGSGELFF
DNA: TGTGCCAGCTCACCCATCCAAGAGGGGTCCGGGGAGCTGTTTTTT

D: NA
size: NA
V: TRBV10-3
J: TRBJ2-7
CDR3: CAIRDGGSYEQYF
DNA: TGTGCCATCCGGGACGGGGGCTCCTACGAGCAGTACTTC

D: NA
size: few
V: TRBV7-9
J: TRBJ2-3
CDR3: CASGRGADTQYF
DNA: TGTGCCAGCGGACGAGGGGCGGATACGCAGTATTTT

D: NA
size: NA
V: TRBV4-1
J: TRBJ2-7
CDR3: CASSPYSGNYEQYF
DNA: TGCGCCAGCAGCCCCTATTCCGGGAACTACGAGCAGTACTTC

D: NA
size: few
V: TRBV7-9
J: TRBJ2-4
CDR3: CASTVVAKNIQYF
DNA: TGTGCCAGCACTGTGGTAGCCAAAAACATTCAGTACTTC

D: NA
size: NA
V: TRBV10-1
J: TRBJ2-7
CDR3: CAIGGEIEQYF
DNA: TGTGCCATCGGCGGGGAGATCGAGCAGTACTTC

D: NA
size: NA
V: TRBV7-9
J: TRBJ2-2
CDR3: CASPDLTENTGELFF
DNA: TGTGCCAGTCCAGACCTAACAGAGAACACCGGGGAGCTGTTTTTT

D: TRBD1
size: NA
V: TRBV5-1
J: TRBJ2-7
CDR3: CASSPGVRTGTYEQYF
DNA: TGCGCCAGCAGCCCAGGGGTTCGGACAGGGACCTACGAGCAGTACTTC

D: TRBD1
size: few
V: TRBV29-1
J: TRBJ2-4
CDR3: CSVKSNRGVKNIQYF
DNA: TGCAGCGTTAAGAGTAACAGGGGGGTCAAAAACATTCAGTACTTC

D: TRBD1
size: NA
V: TRBV29-1
J: TRBJ1-2
CDR3: CSVAEGQNYYGYTF
DNA: TGCAGCGTTGCAGAGGGACAGAATTACTATGGCTACACCTTC

D: TRBD2
size: NA
V: TRBV11-2
J: TRBJ2-3
CDR3: CASSPRTSGSYGDTQYF
DNA: TGTGCCAGCAGCCCACGGACTAGCGGGTCCTACGGGGATACGCAGTATTTT

D: TRBD1
size: NA
V: TRBV6-5
J: TRBJ2-3
CDR3: CASSYTTGARGDTQYF
DNA: TGTGCCAGCAGTTACACAACAGGGGCCCGGGGAGATACGCAGTATTTT

D: NA
size: NA
V: TRBV29-1
J: TRBJ2-1
CDR3: CSVDRAGNNEQFF
DNA: TGCAGCGTTGATCGGGCCGGCAACAATGAGCAGTTCTTC

D: NA
size: many
V: TRBV6-5
J: TRBJ1-1
CDR3: CASRVNTEAFF
DNA: TGTGCCAGCAGGGTGAACACTGAAGCTTTCTTT

D: NA
size: NA
V: TRBV10-3
J: TRBJ2-3
CDR3: CAISGRVSGTDTQYF
DNA: TGTGCCATCAGTGGCAGGGTATCGGGCACAGATACGCAGTATTTT

D: TRBD2
size: NA
V: TRBV20-1
J: TRBJ2-1
CDR3: CSASGGEILNEQFF
DNA: TGCAGTGCTAGCGGGGGGGAAATCCTCAATGAGCAGTTCTTC

D: NA
size: few
V: TRBV4-1
J: TRBJ1-4
CDR3: CASSQWERAETNEKLFF
DNA: TGCGCCAGCAGCCAGTGGGAGCGGGCGGAAACTAATGAAAAACTGTTTTTT

D: NA
size: NA
V: TRBV4-3
J: TRBJ1-2
CDR3: CASSQDAVRYNGYTF
DNA: TGCGCCAGCAGCCAAGATGCCGTTAGATACAATGGCTACACCTTC

D: NA
size: NA
V: TRBV20-1
J: TRBJ1-6
CDR3: CSALQGGSYNSPLHF
DNA: TGCAGTGCTTTACAGGGAGGGTCCTATAATTCACCCCTCCACTTT

D: NA
size: NA
V: TRBV3-1
J: TRBJ2-6
CDR3: CASSQGLGGAGANVLTF
DNA: TGTGCCAGCAGCCAAGGGCTGGGTGGAGCTGGGGCCAACGTCCTGACTTTC

D: NA
size: few
V: TRBV19
J: TRBJ2-5
CDR3: CASGRWETQYF
DNA: TGTGCCAGTGGAAGGTGGGAGACCCAGTACTTC

D: NA
size: NA
V: TRBV4-3
J: TRBJ2-6
CDR3: CASSRRMDIARASGANVLTF
DNA: TGCGCCAGCAGCCGTAGAATGGACATCGCCAGGGCGTCTGGGGCCAACGTCCTGACTTTC

D: TRBD2
size: once
V: TRBV10-3
J: TRBJ2-3
CDR3: CAIGLEGPDTQYF
DNA: TGTGCCATCGGACTAGAGGGCCCAGATACGCAGTATTTT

D: NA
size: once
V: TRBV5-4
J: TRBJ2-5
CDR3: CASSLDELAPYQETQYF
DNA: TGTGCCAGCAGCTTGGATGAGTTGGCCCCATATCAAGAGACCCAGTACTTC

D: NA
size: NA
V: TRBV2
J: TRBJ1-1
CDR3: CASSEIPGEAFF
DNA: TGTGCCAGCAGTGAAATCCCCGGTGAAGCTTTCTTT

D: NA
size: once
V: TRBV2
J: TRBJ2-7
CDR3: CASSEEGSRRSYEQYF
DNA: TGTGCCAGCAGTGAAGAAGGTAGTCGGAGGAGTTACGAGCAGTACTTC

D: TRBD2
size: NA
V: TRBV7-2
J: TRBJ2-1
CDR3: CASSLPTSGVTYNEQFF
DNA: TGTGCCAGCAGCTTACCGACTAGCGGGGTAACCTACAATGAGCAGTTCTTC

D: TRBD1
size: few
V: TRBV29-1
J: TRBJ2-7
CDR3: CSVGKTGAYEQYF
DNA: TGCAGCGTTGGCAAGACAGGGGCCTACGAGCAGTACTTC

D: NA
size: once
V: TRBV7-2
J: TRBJ2-7
CDR3: CASSLTKGSEEQYF
DNA: TGTGCCAGCAGCTTAACTAAAGGGAGTGAGGAGCAGTACTTC

D: NA
size: NA
V: TRBV10-3
J: TRBJ2-3
CDR3: CAIRRDPSTDAQYF
DNA: TGTGCCATCAGGAGGGACCCTAGCACAGATGCGCAGTATTTT

D: NA
size: few
V: TRBV5-1
J: TRBJ1-1
CDR3: CASSPERIPYEAFF
DNA: TGCGCCAGCAGCCCGGAGAGAATCCCGTATGAAGCTTTCTTT

D: NA
size: NA
V: TRBV29-1
J: TRBJ2-1
CDR3: CSAHPLNEQFF
DNA: TGCAGCGCCCACCCATTAAATGAGCAGTTCTTC

D: NA
size: NA
V: TRBV6-2/TRBV6-3
J: TRBJ1-1
CDR3: CASSYLGDEAFF
DNA: TGTGCCAGCAGTTACTTGGGGGATGAAGCTTTCTTT

D: TRBD2
size: NA
V: TRBV12-3/TRBV12-4
J: TRBJ2-1
CDR3: CASSLASGRSAFF
DNA: TGTGCCAGCAGTTTGGCTAGCGGGAGGAGTGCGTTCTTC

D: TRBD2
size: NA
V: TRBV4-1
J: TRBJ2-7
CDR3: CASSQTPAGSKDEQYF
DNA: TGCGCCAGCAGCCAAACTCCAGCGGGGTCCAAGGACGAGCAGTACTTC

D: TRBD2
size: NA
V: TRBV20-1
J: TRBJ2-3
CDR3: CSASTSVRTDTQYF
DNA: TGCAGTGCGTCGACTAGCGTCCGCACAGATACGCAGTATTTT

D: TRBD1
size: NA
V: TRBV5-6
J: TRBJ2-1
CDR3: CASSPGTGRANEQFF
DNA: TGTGCCAGCAGCCCCGGGACAGGGAGGGCGAATGAGCAGTTCTTC

D: NA
size: NA
V: TRBV20-1
J: TRBJ1-2
CDR3: CSAPRQGSGYGYTF
DNA: TGCAGTGCCCCGAGGCAGGGGTCCGGCTATGGCTACACCTTC

D: NA
size: NA
V: TRBV12-3/TRBV12-4
J: TRBJ2-7
CDR3: CASSLGNRGTTQYF
DNA: TGTGCCAGCAGTCTTGGGAACAGGGGGACTACCCAGTACTTC

D: TRBD2
size: NA
V: TRBV5-1
J: TRBJ2-2
CDR3: CASSSGTSGTGELFF
DNA: TGCGCCAGCAGCTCGGGGACTAGCGGCACCGGGGAGCTGTTTTTT

D: NA
size: NA
V: TRBV7-2
J: TRBJ2-5
CDR3: CASSDANEETQYF
DNA: TGTGCCAGCAGCGACGCTAACGAGGAGACCCAGTACTTC